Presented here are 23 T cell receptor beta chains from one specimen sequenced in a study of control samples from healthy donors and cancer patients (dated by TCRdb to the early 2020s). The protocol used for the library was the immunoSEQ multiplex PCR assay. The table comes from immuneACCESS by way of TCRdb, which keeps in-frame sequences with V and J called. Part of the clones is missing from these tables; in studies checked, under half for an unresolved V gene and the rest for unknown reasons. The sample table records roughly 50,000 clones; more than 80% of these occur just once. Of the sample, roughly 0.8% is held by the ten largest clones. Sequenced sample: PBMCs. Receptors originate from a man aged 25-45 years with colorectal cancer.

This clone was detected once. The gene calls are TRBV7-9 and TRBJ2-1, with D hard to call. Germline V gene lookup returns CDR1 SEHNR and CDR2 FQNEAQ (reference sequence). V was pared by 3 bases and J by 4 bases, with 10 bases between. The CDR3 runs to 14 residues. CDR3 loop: CASSLEFSYNEQFF. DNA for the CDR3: TGTGCCAGCAGCTTGGAGTTTAGTTACAATGAGCAGTTCTTC.

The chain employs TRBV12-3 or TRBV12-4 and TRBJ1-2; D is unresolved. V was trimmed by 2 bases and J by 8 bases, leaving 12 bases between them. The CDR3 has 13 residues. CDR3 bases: TGTGCCAGCAGTTTATTTGGTGCTAGGGGCTACACCTTC. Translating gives CASSLFGARGYTF.

CDR3 amino acids: CASRTGSGNTIYF. The CDR3 DNA is TGTGCCAGCCGAACAGGATCTGGAAACACCATATATTTT. The chain links TRBV12-3 or TRBV12-4 to TRBJ1-3, with D possibly matching TRBD1 (5 bases). CDR3 length equals 13 residues. V was clipped by 8 bases and J by 1 base, with 9 bases between them.

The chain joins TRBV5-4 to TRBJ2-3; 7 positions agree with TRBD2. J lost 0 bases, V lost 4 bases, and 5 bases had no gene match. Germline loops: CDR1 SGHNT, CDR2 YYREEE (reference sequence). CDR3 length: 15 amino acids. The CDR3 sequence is CASSTGLESTDTQYF. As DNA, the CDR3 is TGTGCCAGCAGCACCGGACTAGAGAGCACAGATACGCAGTATTTT.

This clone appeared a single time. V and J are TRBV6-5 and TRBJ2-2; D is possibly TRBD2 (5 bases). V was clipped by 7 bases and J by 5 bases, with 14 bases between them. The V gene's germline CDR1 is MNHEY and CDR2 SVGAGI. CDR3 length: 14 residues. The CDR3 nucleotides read TGTGCCAGCAACGGCCCTCGAGGGACCGGGGAGCTGTTTTTT. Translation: CASNGPRGTGELFF.

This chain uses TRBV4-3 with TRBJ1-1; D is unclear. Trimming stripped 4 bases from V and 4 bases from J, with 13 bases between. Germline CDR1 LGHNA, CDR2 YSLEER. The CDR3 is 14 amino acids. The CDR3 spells CASSLSSGSTEAFF. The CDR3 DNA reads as TGCGCCAGCAGCCTAAGTAGTGGATCCACTGAAGCTTTCTTT.

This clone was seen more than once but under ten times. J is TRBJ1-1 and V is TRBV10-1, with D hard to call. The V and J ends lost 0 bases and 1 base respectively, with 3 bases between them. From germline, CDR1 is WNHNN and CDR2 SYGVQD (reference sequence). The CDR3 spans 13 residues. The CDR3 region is CASSESGNTEAFF. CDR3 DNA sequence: TGCGCCAGCAGTGAGTCTGGGAACACTGAAGCTTTCTTT.

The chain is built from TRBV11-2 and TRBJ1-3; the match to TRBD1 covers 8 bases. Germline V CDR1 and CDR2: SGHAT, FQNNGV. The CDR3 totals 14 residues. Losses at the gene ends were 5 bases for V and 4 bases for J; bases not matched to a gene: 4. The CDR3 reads CASSRTGGGNTIYF. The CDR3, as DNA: TGTGCCAGCAGCCGCACAGGGGGAGGAAACACCATATATTTT.

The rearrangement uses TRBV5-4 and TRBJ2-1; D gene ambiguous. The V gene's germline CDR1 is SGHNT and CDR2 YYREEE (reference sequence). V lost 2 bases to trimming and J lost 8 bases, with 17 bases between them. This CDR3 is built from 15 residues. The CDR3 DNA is TGTGCCAGCAGCTTTGAGTCCCTACTGGGCGATGAGCAGTTCTTC. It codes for CASSFESLLGDEQFF.

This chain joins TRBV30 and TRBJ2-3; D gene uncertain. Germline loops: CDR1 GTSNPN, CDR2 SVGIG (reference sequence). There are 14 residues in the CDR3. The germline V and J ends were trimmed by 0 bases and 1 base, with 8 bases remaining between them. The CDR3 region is CAWSVMSGTDTQYF. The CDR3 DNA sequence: TGTGCCTGGAGTGTAATGTCAGGCACAGATACGCAGTATTTT.

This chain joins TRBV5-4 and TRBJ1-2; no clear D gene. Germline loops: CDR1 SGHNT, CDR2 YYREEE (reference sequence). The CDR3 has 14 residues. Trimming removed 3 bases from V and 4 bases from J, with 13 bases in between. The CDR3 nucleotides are TGTGCCAGCAGCTATAGCGGCGGGTTCTATGGCTACACCTTC. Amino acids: CASSYSGGFYGYTF. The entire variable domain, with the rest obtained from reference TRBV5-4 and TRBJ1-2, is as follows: ETGVTQSPTHLIKTRGQQVTLRCSSQSGHNTVSWYQQALGQGPQFIFQYYREEENGRGNFPPRFSGLQFPNYSSELNVNALELDDSALYLCASSYSGGFYGYTFGSGTRLTVV.

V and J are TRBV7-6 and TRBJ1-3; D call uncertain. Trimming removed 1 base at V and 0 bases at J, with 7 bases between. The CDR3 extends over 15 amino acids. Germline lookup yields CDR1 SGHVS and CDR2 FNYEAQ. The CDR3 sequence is CASSLDGFSGNTIYF. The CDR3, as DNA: TGTGCCAGCAGCTTAGACGGTTTCTCTGGAAACACCATATATTTT.

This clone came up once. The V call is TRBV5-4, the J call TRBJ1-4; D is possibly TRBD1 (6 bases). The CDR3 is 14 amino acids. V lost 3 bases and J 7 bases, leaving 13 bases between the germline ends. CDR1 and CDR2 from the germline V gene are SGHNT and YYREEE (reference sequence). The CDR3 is CASSYTGKGEKLFF. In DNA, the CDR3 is TGTGCCAGCAGCTACACAGGGAAAGGTGAAAAACTGTTTTTT.

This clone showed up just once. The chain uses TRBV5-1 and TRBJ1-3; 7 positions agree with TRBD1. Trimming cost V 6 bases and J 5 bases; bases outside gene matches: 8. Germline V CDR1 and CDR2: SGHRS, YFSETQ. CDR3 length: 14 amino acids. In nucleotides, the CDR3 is TGCGCCAGCACCGAGGGGGCTCATAGAAACACCATATATTTT. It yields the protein CASTEGAHRNTIYF.

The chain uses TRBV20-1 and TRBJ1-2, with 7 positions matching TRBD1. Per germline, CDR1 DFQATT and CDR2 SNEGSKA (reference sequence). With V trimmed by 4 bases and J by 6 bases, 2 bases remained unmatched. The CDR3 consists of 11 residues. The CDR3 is CSAIGTDGYTF. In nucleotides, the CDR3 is TGCAGTGCTATCGGGACAGATGGCTACACCTTC.

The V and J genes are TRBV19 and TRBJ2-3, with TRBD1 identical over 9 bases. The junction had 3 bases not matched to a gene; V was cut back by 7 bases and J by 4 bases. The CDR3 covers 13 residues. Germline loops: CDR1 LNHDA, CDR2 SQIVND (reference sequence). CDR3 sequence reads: CASTGTGPDTQYF. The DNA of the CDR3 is TGTGCCAGTACGGGGACAGGGCCAGATACGCAGTATTTT.

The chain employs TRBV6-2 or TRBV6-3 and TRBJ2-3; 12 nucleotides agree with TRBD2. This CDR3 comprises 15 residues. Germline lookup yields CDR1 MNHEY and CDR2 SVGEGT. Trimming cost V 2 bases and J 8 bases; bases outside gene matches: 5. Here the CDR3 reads CASSYIELAGGTQYF. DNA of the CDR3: TGTGCCAGCAGTTACATTGAACTAGCGGGGGGTACGCAGTATTTT.

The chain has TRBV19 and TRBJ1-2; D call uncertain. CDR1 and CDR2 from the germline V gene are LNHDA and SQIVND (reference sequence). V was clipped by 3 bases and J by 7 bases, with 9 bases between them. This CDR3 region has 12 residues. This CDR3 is CASSMGLTGYTF. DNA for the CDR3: TGTGCCAGTAGTATGGGTTTGACTGGCTACACCTTC.

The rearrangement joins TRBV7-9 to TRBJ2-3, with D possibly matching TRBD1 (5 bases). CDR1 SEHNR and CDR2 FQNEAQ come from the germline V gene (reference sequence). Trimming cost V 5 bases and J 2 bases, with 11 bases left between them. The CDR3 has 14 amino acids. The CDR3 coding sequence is TGTGCCAGCAGCCCCCAGGACACCACAGATACGCAGTATTTT. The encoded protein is CASSPQDTTDTQYF.

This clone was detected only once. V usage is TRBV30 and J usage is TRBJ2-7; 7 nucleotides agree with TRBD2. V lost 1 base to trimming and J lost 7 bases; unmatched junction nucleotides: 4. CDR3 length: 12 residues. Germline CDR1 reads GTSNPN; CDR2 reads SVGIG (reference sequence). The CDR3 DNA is TGTGCCTGGAGTGCCCAGGGAGGGGAGCAGTACGTC. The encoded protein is CAWSAQGGEQYV.

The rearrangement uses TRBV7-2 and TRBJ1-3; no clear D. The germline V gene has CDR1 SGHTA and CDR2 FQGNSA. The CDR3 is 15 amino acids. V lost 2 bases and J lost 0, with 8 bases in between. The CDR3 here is CASSLQPVSGNTIYF. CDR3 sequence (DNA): TGTGCCAGCAGCTTACAACCCGTCTCTGGAAACACCATATATTTT. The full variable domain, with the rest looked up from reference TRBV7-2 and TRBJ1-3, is GAGVSQSPSNKVTEKGKDVELRCDPISGHTALYWYRQSLGQGLEFLIYFQGNSAPDKSGLPSDRFSAERTGGSVSTLTIQRTQQEDSAVYLCASSLQPVSGNTIYFGEGSWLTVV.

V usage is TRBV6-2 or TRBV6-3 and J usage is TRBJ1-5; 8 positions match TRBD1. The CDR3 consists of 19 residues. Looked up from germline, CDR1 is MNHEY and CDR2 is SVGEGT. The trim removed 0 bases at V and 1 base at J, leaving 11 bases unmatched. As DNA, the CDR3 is TGTGCCAGCAGTTACTCACAGGACAGGGACGTCCGGAGCAATCAGCCCCAGCATTTT. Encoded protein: CASSYSQDRDVRSNQPQHF.

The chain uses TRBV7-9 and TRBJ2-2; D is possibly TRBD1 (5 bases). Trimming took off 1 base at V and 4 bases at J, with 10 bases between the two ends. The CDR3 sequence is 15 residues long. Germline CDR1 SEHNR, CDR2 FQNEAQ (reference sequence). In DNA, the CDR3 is TGTGCCAGCAGCTTAGGGCAGGGATTCACCGGGGAGCTGTTTTTT. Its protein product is CASSLGQGFTGELFF.